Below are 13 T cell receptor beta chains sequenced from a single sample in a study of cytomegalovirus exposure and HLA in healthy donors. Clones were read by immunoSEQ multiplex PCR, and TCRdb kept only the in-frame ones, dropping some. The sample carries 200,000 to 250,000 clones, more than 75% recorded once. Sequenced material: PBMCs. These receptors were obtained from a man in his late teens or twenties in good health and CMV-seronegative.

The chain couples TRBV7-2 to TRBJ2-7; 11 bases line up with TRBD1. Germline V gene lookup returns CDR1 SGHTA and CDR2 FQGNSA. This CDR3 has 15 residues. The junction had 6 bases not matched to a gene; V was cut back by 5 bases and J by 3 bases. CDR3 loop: CASSPGQGGVYEQYF. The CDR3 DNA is TGTGCCAGCAGCCCGGGACAGGGGGGAGTCTACGAGCAGTACTTC.

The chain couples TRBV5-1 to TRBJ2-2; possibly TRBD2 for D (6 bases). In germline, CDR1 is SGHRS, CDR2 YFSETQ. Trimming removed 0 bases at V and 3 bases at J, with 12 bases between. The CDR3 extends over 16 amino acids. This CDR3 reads CASSLGRGTHTGELFF. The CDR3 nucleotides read TGCGCCAGCAGCTTGGGACGGGGGACTCACACCGGGGAGCTGTTTTTT.

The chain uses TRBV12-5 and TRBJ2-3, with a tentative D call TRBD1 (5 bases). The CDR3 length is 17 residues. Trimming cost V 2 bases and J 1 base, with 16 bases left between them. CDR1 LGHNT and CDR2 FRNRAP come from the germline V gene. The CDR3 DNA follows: TGTGCTAGTGGTTTGCCTACTCTAGGGGTCCGCACAGATACGCAGTATTTT. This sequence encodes CASGLPTLGVRTDTQYF.

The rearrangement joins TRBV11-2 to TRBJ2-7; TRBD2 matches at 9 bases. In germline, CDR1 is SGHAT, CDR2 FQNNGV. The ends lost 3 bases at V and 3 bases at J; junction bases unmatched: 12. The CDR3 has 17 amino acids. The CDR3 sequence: CASSFIGGSGSNYEQYF. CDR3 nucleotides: TGTGCCAGCAGCTTCATTGGTGGTAGCGGGAGCAACTACGAGCAGTACTTC.

The CDR3 spells CASSFAPDTEAFF. CDR3 in DNA: TGTGCCAGCAGTTTTGCCCCAGACACTGAAGCTTTCTTT. The chain is built from TRBV27 and TRBJ1-1; D not certain. This CDR3 region has 13 residues. The germline CDR1 and CDR2 sequences are MNHEY and SMNVEV (reference sequence). Trimming took 3 bases from V and 3 from J, leaving 8 bases between them.

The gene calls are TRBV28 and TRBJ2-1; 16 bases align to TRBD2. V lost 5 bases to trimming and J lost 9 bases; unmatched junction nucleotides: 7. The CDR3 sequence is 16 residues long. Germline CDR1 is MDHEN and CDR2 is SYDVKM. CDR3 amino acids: CASSAGTSGRVGEQFF. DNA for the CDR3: TGTGCCAGCAGTGCCGGGACTAGCGGGAGGGTCGGTGAGCAGTTCTTC.

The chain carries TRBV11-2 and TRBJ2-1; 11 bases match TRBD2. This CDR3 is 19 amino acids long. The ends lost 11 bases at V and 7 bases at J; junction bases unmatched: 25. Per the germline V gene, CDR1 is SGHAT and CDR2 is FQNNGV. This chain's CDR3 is CAGIDHPCVAGGPWNEQFF. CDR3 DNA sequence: TGTGCCGGGATAGACCACCCGTGTGTAGCGGGAGGGCCTTGGAATGAGCAGTTCTTC.

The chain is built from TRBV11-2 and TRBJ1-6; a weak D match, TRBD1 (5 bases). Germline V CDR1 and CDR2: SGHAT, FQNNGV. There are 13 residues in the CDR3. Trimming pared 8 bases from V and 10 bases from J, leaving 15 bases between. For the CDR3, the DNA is TGTGCCAGCGGCCAGGGTGTACGCTCACCCCTCCACTTT. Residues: CASGQGVRSPLHF.

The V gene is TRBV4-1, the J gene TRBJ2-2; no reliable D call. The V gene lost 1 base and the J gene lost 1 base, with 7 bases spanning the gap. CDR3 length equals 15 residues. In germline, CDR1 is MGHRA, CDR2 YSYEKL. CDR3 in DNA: TGCGCCAGCAGCCAAGCATCAGGGAACACCGGGGAGCTGTTTTTT. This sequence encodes CASSQASGNTGELFF.

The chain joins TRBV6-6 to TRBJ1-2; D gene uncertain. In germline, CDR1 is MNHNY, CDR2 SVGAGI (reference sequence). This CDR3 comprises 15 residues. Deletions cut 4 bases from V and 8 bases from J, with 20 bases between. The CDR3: CASSSPDGGREGYTF. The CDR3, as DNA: TGTGCCAGCAGTTCCCCCGATGGAGGGCGGGAAGGCTACACCTTC.

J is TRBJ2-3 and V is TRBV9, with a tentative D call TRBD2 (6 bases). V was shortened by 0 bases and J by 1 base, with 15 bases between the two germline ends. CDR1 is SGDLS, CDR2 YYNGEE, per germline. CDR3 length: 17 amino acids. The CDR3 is CASSVGGVRVGTDTQYF. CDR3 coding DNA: TGTGCCAGCAGCGTAGGGGGGGTTAGGGTAGGCACAGATACGCAGTATTTT.

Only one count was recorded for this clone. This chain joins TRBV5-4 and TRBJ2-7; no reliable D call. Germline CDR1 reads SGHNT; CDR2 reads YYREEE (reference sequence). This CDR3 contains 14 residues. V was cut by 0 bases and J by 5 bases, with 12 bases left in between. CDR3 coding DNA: TGTGCCAGCAGCTTGGGCCCCGGGTTTCACGAGCAGTACTTC. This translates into CASSLGPGFHEQYF.

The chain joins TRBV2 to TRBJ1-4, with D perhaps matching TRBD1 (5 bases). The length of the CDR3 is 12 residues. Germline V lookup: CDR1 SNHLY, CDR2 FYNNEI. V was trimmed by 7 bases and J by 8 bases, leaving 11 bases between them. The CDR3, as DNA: TGTGCCAGCACCCCGCGGGGCGAAAAACTGTTTTTT. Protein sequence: CASTPRGEKLFF. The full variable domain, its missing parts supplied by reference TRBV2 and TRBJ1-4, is EPEVTQTPSHQVTQMGQEVILRCVPISNHLYFYWYRQILGQKVEFLVSFYNNEISEKSEIFDDQFSVERPDGSNFTLKIRSTKLEDSAMYFCASTPRGEKLFFGSGTQLSVL.